What follows are 23 T cell receptor beta chains derived from one specimen sequenced in a study of OX40 agonist ivuxolimab in advanced cancers. Using immunoSEQ multiplex PCR, the repertoire was profiled, and TCRdb retains in-frame clones only, with some absent. The table records about 68,000 clones, about 89% of them present only once. The source was CD4+ or CD8+ T cells sorted from blood, collected in a trial of the OX40 agonist ivuxolimab. All receptors come from an adult with an advanced solid tumor such as melanoma, head and neck, liver or kidney cancer.

V and J are TRBV9 and TRBJ2-2, with D possibly matching TRBD2 (6 bases). Germline V gives CDR1 SGDLS, CDR2 YYNGEE. The ends were cut back, 0 bases at V and 2 bases at J, with 11 bases in the middle. The CDR3 runs 16 residues. The CDR3 nucleotides read TGTGCCAGCAGCGTAGTTAGCGGCCCTAACACCGGGGAGCTGTTTTTT. It specifies CASSVVSGPNTGELFF.

The V call is TRBV5-4, the J call TRBJ2-7; D not resolved. The germline V and J ends were trimmed by 1 base and 0 bases, with 11 bases remaining between them. The length of the CDR3 is 15 residues. CDR1 is SGHNT, CDR2 YYREEE, per germline (reference sequence). The CDR3 spells CASSLRGVASYEQYF. The CDR3 region has the DNA TGTGCCAGCAGCTTGCGTGGAGTGGCCTCCTACGAGCAGTACTTC.

The V gene is TRBV27, the J gene TRBJ1-2, with TRBD1 as a possible D gene (6 bases). V was cut by 7 bases and J by 8 bases, with 20 bases left in between. This CDR3 contains 14 residues. The V gene's germline CDR1 is MNHEY and CDR2 SMNVEV (reference sequence). CDR3 in amino acids: CASTATGYIRGYTF. CDR3 bases: TGTGCCAGCACCGCCACAGGGTATATCCGGGGCTACACCTTC.

CDR3 residues: CASSFGGLAGSSYNEQFF. CDR3 nucleotides: TGTGCCAGCAGCTTTGGGGGACTAGCGGGAAGCTCCTACAATGAGCAGTTCTTC. J is TRBJ2-1 and V is TRBV5-4; TRBD2 matches 13 bases. From germline, CDR1 is SGHNT and CDR2 YYREEE (reference sequence). This CDR3 comprises 18 residues. Trimming took 2 bases from V and 0 from J; bases not matched to a gene: 5.

The rearrangement uses TRBV19 and TRBJ2-1; 12 nucleotides match TRBD2. Germline CDR1 is LNHDA and CDR2 is SQIVND (reference sequence). V lost 10 bases, J lost 4 bases, and 5 bases stayed unmatched. The CDR3 length is 14 residues. The CDR3 DNA follows: TGTGCCACCGAGACTAGCGGGGGATACAATGAGCAGTTCTTC. This codes for CATETSGGYNEQFF.

CDR3 region: CASSPTSGRANTGELFF. CDR3 nucleotide sequence: TGTGCCAGCAGCCCGACTAGCGGGCGGGCGAACACCGGGGAGCTGTTTTTT. The rearrangement joins TRBV7-3 to TRBJ2-2; 10 positions match TRBD2. CDR1 SGHTA and CDR2 FQGTGA come from the germline V gene. J gave up 0 bases and V 5 bases, and 6 bases lay outside the gene matches. The length of the CDR3 is 17 residues.

A single count supports this clone. The chain couples TRBV7-3 to TRBJ1-1; 7 bases align to TRBD1. Germline V gene lookup returns CDR1 SGHTA and CDR2 FQGTGA. The V gene end was trimmed by 6 bases and the J gene end by 1 base; junction bases not matched to a gene: 2. The CDR3 extends over 13 amino acids. Written as DNA, the CDR3 is TGTGCCAGCAGGGGGACAGAGAACACTGAAGCTTTCTTT. Translated: CASRGTENTEAFF.

The J gene is TRBJ1-1, the V gene TRBV29-1; no firm D call. Trimming removed 8 bases from V and 5 bases from J, with 12 bases in between. There are 11 residues in the CDR3. CDR1 is SQVTM, CDR2 ANQGSEA, per germline. The CDR3 spells CSSESRTEAFF. Here the CDR3 DNA reads TGCAGCTCTGAGTCGAGGACTGAAGCTTTCTTT.

This clone was seen only once. This chain connects TRBV19 to TRBJ1-4, with a possible D match to TRBD1 (6 bases). Germline V gene lookup returns CDR1 LNHDA and CDR2 SQIVND (reference sequence). The CDR3 is 16 amino acids. V was cut by 5 bases and J by 4 bases, with 17 bases left in between. Here the CDR3 DNA reads TGTGCCAGTAGTCGTGAGGGGGTTGCCGGTAATGAAAAACTGTTTTTT. It yields the protein CASSREGVAGNEKLFF.

CDR3 in amino acids: CASSLQTASGSPLHF. For the CDR3, the DNA is TGTGCCAGCTCACTACAGACAGCCAGCGGTTCACCCCTCCACTTT. The chain uses TRBV18 and TRBJ1-6, with a possible D match to TRBD1 (5 bases). This CDR3 is built from 15 residues. Germline CDR1 reads KGHSH; CDR2 reads LQKENI. The V and J ends lost 4 bases and 9 bases respectively, with 16 bases between them.

This clone was seen just once. This rearrangement joins TRBV9 to TRBJ1-3, with D possibly being TRBD1 (6 bases). This CDR3 spans 16 amino acids. The V gene's germline CDR1 is SGDLS and CDR2 YYNGEE. Between the trimmed V and J ends, which lost 2 bases and 0 bases, there was a span of 12 bases. The CDR3 sequence is CASSVSGASSGNTIYF. Here the CDR3 DNA reads TGTGCCAGCAGCGTCTCAGGGGCGAGCTCTGGAAACACCATATATTTT.

For this clone: The junction and the germline gene differ at one end; a read error may be behind it. The chain employs TRBV7-7 and TRBJ2-7, with D uncertain. The CDR3 covers 13 residues. Germline CDR1 and CDR2: SSHAT and FNYEAQ (reference sequence). The CDR3 loop reads CASSLSPYSEQYF. The CDR3 coding sequence is TGTGCTAGCAGCTTAAGTCCGTACAGCGAGCAGTACTTC.

V usage is TRBV5-5 and J usage is TRBJ1-2; weak D call: TRBD1 (5 bases). This CDR3 contains 13 residues. Looked up from germline, CDR1 is SGHKS and CDR2 is YYEKEE (reference sequence). V lost 1 base and J 7 bases, leaving 11 bases between the germline ends. The CDR3 DNA is TGTGCCAGCAGCTTGAGGGGAACCAGTGGCTACACCTTC. Protein sequence: CASSLRGTSGYTF.

The V call is TRBV10-3, the J call TRBJ1-5, with no clear D. Germline values: CDR1 ENHRY, CDR2 SYGVKD. This CDR3 has 13 amino acids. V was cut by 0 bases and J by 3 bases, with 3 bases left in between. The CDR3 nucleotides read TGTGCCATCAGTGAGTCCTTCAATCAGCCCCAGCATTTT. This gives the protein CAISESFNQPQHF.

The gene calls are TRBV5-1 and TRBJ2-7; maybe TRBD1 (5 bases). With 1 base removed from V and 0 bases from J, the gap between germline ends came to 11 bases. The germline gives CDR1 SGHRS, CDR2 YFSETQ. The CDR3 totals 15 residues. This CDR3 is CASSLSVGHSYEQYF. In DNA, the CDR3 is TGCGCCAGCAGCTTGTCAGTCGGACACTCCTACGAGCAGTACTTC.

In this sample, this clone turned up a few times. The rearrangement links TRBV19 to TRBJ1-5; possibly TRBD1 for D (5 bases). Germline V gene sequence: CDR1 LNHDA, CDR2 SQIVND (reference sequence). V was shortened by 5 bases and J by 9 bases, with 20 bases between the two germline ends. This CDR3 has 15 amino acids. CDR3 nucleotide sequence: TGTGCCAGTAGTTCTATGGGAGGGGACCGGGGGCCCCAGCATTTT. It specifies CASSSMGGDRGPQHF.

V gene TRBV15 combines with J gene TRBJ2-2, with 7 bases matching TRBD2. CDR3 size: 15 residues. Germline values: CDR1 LNHNV, CDR2 YYDKDF (reference sequence). The V segment lost 0 bases and the J segment 7 bases; nucleotides outside the gene matches: 5. The DNA for the CDR3 is TGTGCCACCAGCAGAGAGGCGGGGGTGAACGGGGAGCTGTTTTTT. This encodes CATSREAGVNGELFF.

The V and J genes are TRBV7-3 and TRBJ1-1; 8 bases line up with TRBD1. The CDR3 has 14 amino acids. V lost 5 bases to trimming and J lost 1 base; unmatched junction nucleotides: 3. Germline V gene data show CDR1 as SGHTA and CDR2 as FQGTGA. As DNA, the CDR3 is TGTGCCAGCAGCGTCGGGACAGGGAACACTGAAGCTTTCTTT. Its translation is CASSVGTGNTEAFF.

This clone has just one count. The rearrangement links TRBV30 to TRBJ2-7, with 9 bases identical to TRBD2. CDR3 size: 14 residues. J lost 3 bases, V lost 8 bases, and 11 bases had no gene match. The germline gives CDR1 GTSNPN, CDR2 SVGIG (reference sequence). The CDR3 coding sequence is TGTGCCGGAAGCCCGGGACTAGCTTTCTACGAGCAGTACTTC. Translating it yields CAGSPGLAFYEQYF.

CDR3: CASRAGTYNEQFF. CDR3 DNA: TGTGCCAGCAGGGCGGGGACCTACAATGAGCAGTTCTTC. This rearrangement joins TRBV28 to TRBJ2-1, with D perhaps TRBD2 (6 bases). V was cut by 6 bases and J by 2 bases, with 8 bases left in between. CDR1 is MDHEN and CDR2 is SYDVKM in the germline V gene. The length of the CDR3 is 13 residues.

V is TRBV18 and J is TRBJ1-3, with unresolved D. CDR1 KGHSH and CDR2 LQKENI come from the germline V gene. The CDR3 has 13 residues. The V and J ends lost 0 bases and 3 bases respectively, with 3 bases between them. CDR3 amino acids: CASSPPDGNTIYF. The CDR3 DNA is TGTGCCAGCTCACCACCAGATGGAAACACCATATATTTT.

This clone came up a few times. The rearrangement joins TRBV19 to TRBJ2-2; no firm D call. Germline V gene data show CDR1 as LNHDA and CDR2 as SQIVND (reference sequence). This CDR3 is built from 14 residues. V gave up 3 bases and J gave up 4 bases, with 9 bases separating them. The CDR3 region is CASSIYRGTGELFF. The CDR3 bases are TGTGCCAGTAGTATTTACAGAGGCACCGGGGAGCTGTTTTTT. The full variable domain, in which reference TRBV19 and TRBJ2-2 provide the parts outside the CDR3, is DGGITQSPKYLFRKEGQNVTLSCEQNLNHDAMYWYRQDPGQGLRLIYYSQIVNDFQKGDIAEGYSVSREKKESFPLTVTSAQKNPTAFYLCASSIYRGTGELFFGEGSRLTVL.

V and J are TRBV27 and TRBJ1-1; 8 bases line up with TRBD1. V shed 8 bases and J 7 bases; nucleotides not matched to a gene: 12. The CDR3 totals 14 residues. In germline, CDR1 is MNHEY, CDR2 SMNVEV (reference sequence). The CDR3 bases are TGTGCCAGCGCTTATACGGACAGGGCGAATGAAGCTTTCTTT. Its protein product is CASAYTDRANEAFF.